Presented here are 20 T cell receptor beta chains from one specimen sequenced in a study of identical twins. A single record per CDR3 protein comes from TCRdb applying MiXCR to the 5' RACE reads. The table shows about 240,000 distinct CDR3 sequences, with 7.5% occurring only once. The sample was also reused in another study, on yellow fever vaccine responses in identical twins.

Sequences were obtained from CD8+ T cells sorted from blood. The receptors come from a woman under 30 in good health.

The V gene is TRBV28, the J gene TRBJ2-7, with a tentative D call TRBD1 (6 bases). The germline V gene has CDR1 MDHEN and CDR2 SYDVKM. Trimming pared 5 bases from V and 3 bases from J, leaving 14 bases between. The CDR3 sequence is 14 residues long. As DNA, the CDR3 is TGTGCCAGCAGTACGAAATGGGACAACTACGAGCAGTACGTC. It yields the protein CASSTKWDNYEQYV.

This clonotype was recorded at least ten times. The chain joins TRBV3-1 to TRBJ2-3, with 9 nucleotides matching TRBD2. The CDR3 contains 16 residues. Germline CDR1 reads LGHDT; CDR2 reads YNNKEL (reference sequence). Trimming at V came to 0 bases and at J to 2 bases, leaving 3 bases not matched to a gene. The CDR3 here is CASSQEAGGLTDTQYF. The CDR3 DNA is TGTGCCAGCAGCCAAGAAGCGGGGGGCCTCACAGATACGCAGTATTTT.

V gene TRBV7-2 combines with J gene TRBJ2-1; 9 nucleotides align to TRBD2. The CDR3 spans 15 residues. Unmatched junction bases numbered 2, after V lost 3 bases and J lost 2 bases. The germline V gene has CDR1 SGHTA and CDR2 FQGNSA. The CDR3 DNA sequence: TGTGCCAGCAGCTTCCTAGCGGGGACCTACAATGAGCAGTTCTTC. Its protein is CASSFLAGTYNEQFF.

The V gene is TRBV11-2, the J gene TRBJ2-3; D is unclear. Germline loops: CDR1 SGHAT, CDR2 FQNNGV. With 1 base removed from V and 2 bases from J, the gap between germline ends came to 13 bases. This CDR3 spans 16 amino acids. Here the CDR3 reads CASSLGGWRTTDTQYF. The CDR3 nucleotides are TGTGCCAGCAGCTTAGGTGGGTGGAGAACCACAGATACGCAGTATTTT.

This clonotype has ten or more counts. The CDR3: CASSPKQGEQFF. DNA of the CDR3: TGTGCCAGCAGCCCCAAACAGGGCGAGCAGTTCTTC. The chain combines TRBV7-3 with TRBJ2-1; perhaps TRBD1 as D (6 bases). Trimming removed 5 bases at V and 10 bases at J, with 12 bases between. Germline assignment: CDR1 SGHTA and CDR2 FQGTGA. CDR3 length: 12 amino acids.

The chain employs TRBV2 and TRBJ2-7, with D possibly being TRBD2 (6 bases). The CDR3 is made up of 12 amino acids. Trimming stripped 5 bases from V and 8 bases from J, with 13 bases between. Looked up from germline, CDR1 is SNHLY and CDR2 is FYNNEI. The CDR3 loop is CASSWDGGKQYV. The CDR3 DNA is TGTGCCAGCAGTTGGGACGGGGGAAAGCAGTACGTC.

The chain couples TRBV12-3 or TRBV12-4 to TRBJ1-2; TRBD1 aligns across 7 bases. The CDR3 has 14 amino acids. The trim removed 8 bases at V and 2 bases at J, leaving 8 bases unmatched. CDR3 nucleotide sequence: TGTGCCAGCTCGCCAGGGGGATCCAACTATGGCTACACCTTC. Protein sequence: CASSPGGSNYGYTF.

The rearrangement joins TRBV6-2 or TRBV6-3 to TRBJ2-7, with D possibly TRBD1 on 5 matching bases. V lost 2 bases and J 2 bases, leaving 10 bases between the germline ends. CDR1 MNHEY and CDR2 SVGEGT come from the germline V gene. The CDR3 covers 14 residues. The CDR3 nucleotides read TGTGCCAGCAGTTACGATGGGGCGCCCTACGAGCAGTACGTC. Translating gives CASSYDGAPYEQYV.

This clonotype was seen at least ten times. The chain is built from TRBV7-3 and TRBJ2-1, with D perhaps matching TRBD2 (6 bases). Germline lookup yields CDR1 SGHTA and CDR2 FQGTGA. Trimming stripped 0 bases from V and 0 bases from J, with 9 bases between. The CDR3 covers 16 residues. The CDR3 DNA sequence: TGTGCCAGCAGCTTAACGAGGAGGGGCTCCTACAATGAGCAGTTCTTC. Its protein is CASSLTRRGSYNEQFF.

This clonotype was detected many times. The chain couples TRBV12-3 or TRBV12-4 to TRBJ2-7; possibly TRBD1 for D (6 bases). Trimming stripped 5 bases from V and 0 bases from J, with 8 bases between. The CDR3 extends over 13 amino acids. CDR3 in amino acids: CASSPDSSYEQYF. The CDR3 bases are TGTGCCAGCAGTCCGGACAGCTCCTACGAGCAGTACTTC.

This clonotype was observed many times. V is TRBV7-2 and J is TRBJ2-1, with TRBD2 identical over 8 bases. This CDR3 spans 15 amino acids. V was clipped by 5 bases and J by 6 bases; unmatched bases: 9. Germline CDR1 and CDR2: SGHTA and FQGNSA. In DNA form, the CDR3 reads TGTGCCAGCAGCCCCAACCGGGGGGGAGGCAATGAGCAGTTCTTC. Amino acids: CASSPNRGGGNEQFF.

This clonotype was found many times. J is TRBJ2-2 and V is TRBV10-3; 8 nucleotides line up with TRBD1. Losses at the gene ends were 5 bases for V and 6 bases for J; bases not matched to a gene: 8. CDR3 size: 15 residues. CDR1 ENHRY and CDR2 SYGVKD come from the germline V gene. CDR3 region: CAISPGQGRSGELFF. CDR3 sequence (DNA): TGTGCCATCAGTCCCGGACAGGGAAGGTCCGGGGAGCTGTTTTTT.

This chain joins TRBV2 and TRBJ2-3; 8 bases map to TRBD2. The CDR3 has 15 amino acids. Unmatched junction bases numbered 9, after V lost 6 bases and J lost 4 bases. Germline V gives CDR1 SNHLY, CDR2 FYNNEI. CDR3 in amino acids: CASRVGLGNPDTQYF. The CDR3 nucleotides are TGTGCCAGCAGGGTGGGACTAGGGAACCCAGATACGCAGTATTTT.

Ten or more counts support this clonotype. V is TRBV12-3 or TRBV12-4 and J is TRBJ2-1; D is ambiguous. The CDR3 sequence is 13 residues long. Trimming stripped 3 bases from V and 2 bases from J, with 5 bases between. The CDR3 here is CASSLGTYNEQFF. DNA for the CDR3: TGTGCCAGCAGTTTGGGTACCTACAATGAGCAGTTCTTC.

This clonotype was detected a few times. The chain recombines TRBV12-3 or TRBV12-4 with TRBJ2-3; 8 nucleotides match TRBD2. The CDR3 length is 16 residues. With V trimmed by 6 bases and J by 5 bases, 13 bases remained unmatched. For the CDR3, the DNA is TGTGCCAGCAGCGCAGAGAGCGGGAGCTCGGGAGATACGCAGTATTTT. Protein: CASSAESGSSGDTQYF.

In its sample, this clonotype was seen many times. This chain links TRBV6-6 with TRBJ2-1; TRBD1 aligns across 9 bases. Germline CDR1 and CDR2: MNHNY and SVGAGI (reference sequence). Trimming at V came to 10 bases and at J to 8 bases, leaving 9 bases not matched to a gene. The length of the CDR3 is 13 residues. For the CDR3, the DNA is TGTGCCACCGGACAGGGGAGTACGGATGAGCAGTTCTTC. This gives the protein CATGQGSTDEQFF.

This clonotype was seen only a few times. The chain links TRBV2 to TRBJ2-1; either TRBD1 or TRBD2 may fit D (5 bases each). Trimming took 7 bases from V and 0 from J, leaving 19 bases between them. In germline, CDR1 is SNHLY, CDR2 FYNNEI. CDR3 length: 17 amino acids. CDR3 sequence (DNA): TGTGCCAGCAACGTACGGGGCCCAGAATTCTCCTACAATGAGCAGTTCTTC. Its translation: CASNVRGPEFSYNEQFF.

At least ten counts were recorded for this clonotype. V usage is TRBV27 and J usage is TRBJ1-1, with D uncertain. This CDR3 is built from 15 residues. Germline assignment: CDR1 MNHEY and CDR2 SMNVEV (reference sequence). Between the trimmed V and J ends, which lost 2 bases and 3 bases, there was a span of 13 bases. For the CDR3, the DNA is TGTGCCAGCAGTTTAAGTTGGGGTAGGGACACTGAAGCTTTCTTT. This encodes CASSLSWGRDTEAFF.

The J gene is TRBJ2-7, the V gene TRBV9; 10 nucleotides align to TRBD2. The germline V gene has CDR1 SGDLS and CDR2 YYNGEE. With V trimmed by 4 bases and J by 5 bases, 9 bases remained unmatched. CDR3 length: 15 amino acids. Here the CDR3 reads CASSPWGLATDEQYF. CDR3 DNA: TGTGCCAGCAGCCCATGGGGACTAGCGACCGACGAGCAGTACTTC.

With respect to this clonotype: Just one base apart from a much larger clone, this may be a read error. The limits of the CDR3 on the DNA are not certain, so only TCRdb's listed CDR3 is given. The chain joins TRBV4-2 to TRBJ2-7; TRBD1 is taken as the D call from the table, unchecked against the DNA. Germline loops: CDR1 LGHNA, CDR2 YNFKEQ. Both ends counted, the CDR3 spans 16 residues. Here the CDR3 reads CASSQVVGTGAYEQNF.